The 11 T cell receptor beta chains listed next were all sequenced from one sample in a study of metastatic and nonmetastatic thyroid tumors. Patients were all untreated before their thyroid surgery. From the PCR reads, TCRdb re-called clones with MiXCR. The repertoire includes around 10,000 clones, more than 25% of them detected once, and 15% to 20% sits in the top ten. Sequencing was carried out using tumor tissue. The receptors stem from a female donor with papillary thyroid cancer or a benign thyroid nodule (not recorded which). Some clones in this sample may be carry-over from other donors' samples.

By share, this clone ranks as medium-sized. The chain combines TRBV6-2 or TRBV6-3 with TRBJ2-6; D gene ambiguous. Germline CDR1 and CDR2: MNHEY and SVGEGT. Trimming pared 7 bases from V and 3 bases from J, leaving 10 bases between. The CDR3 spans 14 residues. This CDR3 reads CASIPKGGANVLTF. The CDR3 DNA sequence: TGTGCCAGCATCCCGAAAGGTGGGGCCAACGTCCTGACTTTC.

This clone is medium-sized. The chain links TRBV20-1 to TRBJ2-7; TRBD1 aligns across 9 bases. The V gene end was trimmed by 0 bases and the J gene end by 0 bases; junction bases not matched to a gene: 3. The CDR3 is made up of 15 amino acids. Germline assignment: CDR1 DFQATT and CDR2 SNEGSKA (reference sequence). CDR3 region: CSARDGQGSSYEQYF. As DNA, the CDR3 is TGCAGTGCTAGAGATGGACAGGGGAGCTCCTACGAGCAGTACTTC.

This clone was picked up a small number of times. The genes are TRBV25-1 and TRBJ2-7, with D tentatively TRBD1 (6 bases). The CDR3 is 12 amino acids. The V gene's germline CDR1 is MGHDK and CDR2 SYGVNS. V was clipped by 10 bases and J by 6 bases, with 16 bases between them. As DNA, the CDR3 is TGTGCCACCAAACAGGGTAGAGGCGAGCAGTACTTC. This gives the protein CATKQGRGEQYF.

CDR3 loop: CSARDPWDRENNNEQFF. CDR3 bases: TGCAGTGCTAGAGATCCCTGGGACAGGGAAAATAACAATGAGCAGTTCTTC. The chain is built from TRBV20-1 and TRBJ2-1, with TRBD1 matching 9 bases. CDR3 length: 17 residues. Germline lookup yields CDR1 DFQATT and CDR2 SNEGSKA (reference sequence). J gave up 5 bases and V 0 bases, and 11 bases lay outside the gene matches.

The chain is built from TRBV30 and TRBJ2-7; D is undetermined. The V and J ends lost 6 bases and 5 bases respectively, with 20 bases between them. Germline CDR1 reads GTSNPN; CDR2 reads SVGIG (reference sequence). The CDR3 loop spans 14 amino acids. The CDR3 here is CACPGDPRVHEQYF. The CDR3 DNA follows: TGTGCCTGCCCCGGCGATCCTCGGGTCCACGAGCAGTACTTC. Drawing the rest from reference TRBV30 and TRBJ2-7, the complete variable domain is SQTIHQWPATLVQPVGSPLSLECTVEGTSNPNLYWYRQAAGRGLQLLFYSVGIGQISSEVPQNLSASRPQDRQFILSSKKLLLSDSGFYLCACPGDPRVHEQYFGPGTRLTVT.

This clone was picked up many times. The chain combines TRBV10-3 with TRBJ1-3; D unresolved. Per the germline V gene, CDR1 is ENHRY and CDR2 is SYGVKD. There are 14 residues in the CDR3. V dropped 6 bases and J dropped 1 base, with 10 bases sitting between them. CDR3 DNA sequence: TGTGCCATCAGCTTTGACGGGTCTGGAAACACCATATATTTT. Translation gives CAISFDGSGNTIYF.

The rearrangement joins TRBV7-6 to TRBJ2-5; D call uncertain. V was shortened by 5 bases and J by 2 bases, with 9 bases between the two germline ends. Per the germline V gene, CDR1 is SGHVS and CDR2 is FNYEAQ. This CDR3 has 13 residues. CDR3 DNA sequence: TGTGCCAGCAGCCGCGACTCTCAAGAGACCCAGTACTTC. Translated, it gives CASSRDSQETQYF.

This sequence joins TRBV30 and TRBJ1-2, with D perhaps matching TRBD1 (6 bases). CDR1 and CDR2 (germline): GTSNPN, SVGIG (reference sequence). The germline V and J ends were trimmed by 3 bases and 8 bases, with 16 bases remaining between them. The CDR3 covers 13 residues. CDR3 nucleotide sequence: TGTGCCTGGAGCTTTCCCCAGGGGACCGGCTACACCTTC. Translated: CAWSFPQGTGYTF. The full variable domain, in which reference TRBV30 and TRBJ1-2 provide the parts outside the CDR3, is SQTIHQWPATLVQPVGSPLSLECTVEGTSNPNLYWYRQAAGRGLQLLFYSVGIGQISSEVPQNLSASRPQDRQFILSSKKLLLSDSGFYLCAWSFPQGTGYTFGSGTRLTVV.

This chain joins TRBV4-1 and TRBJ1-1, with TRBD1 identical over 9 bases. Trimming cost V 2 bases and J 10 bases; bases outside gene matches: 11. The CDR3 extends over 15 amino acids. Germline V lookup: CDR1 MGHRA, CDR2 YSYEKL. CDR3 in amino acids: CASSQTFRDRARAFF. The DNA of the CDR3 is TGCGCCAGCAGCCAAACATTCCGGGACAGGGCTCGAGCTTTCTTT.

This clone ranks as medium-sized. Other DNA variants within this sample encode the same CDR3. The CDR3 loop is CASRAWGQGPTEAFF. The CDR3 nucleotides are TGTGCCAGCAGGGCCTGGGGACAGGGACCCACTGAAGCTTTCTTT. The chain uses TRBV6-1 and TRBJ1-1; 9 bases map to TRBD1. CDR1 and CDR2 (germline): MNHNS, SASEGT. CDR3 length: 15 amino acids. The trim removed 6 bases at V and 4 bases at J, leaving 9 bases unmatched.

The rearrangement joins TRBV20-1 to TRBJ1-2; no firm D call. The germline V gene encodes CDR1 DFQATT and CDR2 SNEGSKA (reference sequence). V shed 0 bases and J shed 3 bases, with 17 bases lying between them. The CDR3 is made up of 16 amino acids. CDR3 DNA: TGCAGTGCTAGAGACCGCCTGGGAGTAGGTCACTATGGCTACACCTTC. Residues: CSARDRLGVGHYGYTF.